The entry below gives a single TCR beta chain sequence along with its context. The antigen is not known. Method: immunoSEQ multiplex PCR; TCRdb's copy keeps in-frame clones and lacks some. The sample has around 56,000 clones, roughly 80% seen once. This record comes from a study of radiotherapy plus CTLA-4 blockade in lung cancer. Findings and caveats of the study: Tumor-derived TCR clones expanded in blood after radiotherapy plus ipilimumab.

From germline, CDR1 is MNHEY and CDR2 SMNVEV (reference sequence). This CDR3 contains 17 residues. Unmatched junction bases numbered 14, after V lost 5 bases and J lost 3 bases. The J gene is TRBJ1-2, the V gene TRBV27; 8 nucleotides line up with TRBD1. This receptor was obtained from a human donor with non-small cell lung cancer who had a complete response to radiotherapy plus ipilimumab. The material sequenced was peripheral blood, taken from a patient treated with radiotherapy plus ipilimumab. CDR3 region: CASSPYLGQGGDYGYTF. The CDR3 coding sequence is TGTGCCAGCAGTCCCTACCTCGGACAGGGTGGAGACTATGGCTACACCTTC.